The next 26 T cell receptor beta chains were all read from a single sample in a study of blood T cell repertoires in COVID-19. Only in-frame clones appear in the TCRdb table, and some are missing; sequencing was by immunoSEQ multiplex PCR. Counted here are approximately 450,000 clones, 80% to 90% occurring once; the ten biggest clones make up 1.1%. Sequencing used PBMCs or T cells enriched from blood (not recorded which). The receptors originated from a man aged 30 to 39 who had recovered from COVID-19.

This clone was found a few times. The chain recombines TRBV4-2 with TRBJ2-7, with 10 bases aligning to TRBD2. CDR1 and CDR2 (germline): LGHNA, YNFKEQ. This CDR3 region has 15 residues. Unmatched junction bases numbered 5, after V lost 4 bases and J lost 2 bases. For the CDR3, the DNA is TGTGCCAGCAGCCGAGGGACTAGCGACACCTACGAGCAGTACTTC. The encoded protein is CASSRGTSDTYEQYF.

The genes are TRBV28 and TRBJ1-5, with TRBD1 matching over 8 bases. V lost 6 bases and J lost 9; bases outside the gene matches: 7. The germline V gene has CDR1 MDHEN and CDR2 SYDVKM. The CDR3 spans 13 residues. The CDR3 nucleotides read TGTGCCAGCAGAAACAGGGGGAGTCGGCCCCAGCATTTT. This translates into CASRNRGSRPQHF.

The chain has TRBV6-4 and TRBJ2-2; D may be TRBD2 (5 bases). The CDR3 runs to 16 residues. Germline CDR1 MRHNA, CDR2 SNTAGT. V was trimmed by 4 bases and J by 5 bases, leaving 17 bases between them. CDR3 DNA: TGTGCCAGCAGTGTCGGAAAGGGAGCCTTTACCGGGGAGCTGTTTTTT. It is translated as CASSVGKGAFTGELFF.

Remarks on this clone: The junction does not match germline at one end; this may be a read error. V is TRBV28 and J is TRBJ2-2, with TRBD2 identical over 11 bases. There are 19 residues in the CDR3. Germline V lookup: CDR1 MDHEN, CDR2 SYDVKM. This CDR3 reads CASSLWGLAGGPKTGELFF. DNA for the CDR3: TGTGCCAGCAGTTTATGGGGCCTAGCGGGAGGACCGAAGACCGGGGAGCTGTTTTTT.

The V gene is TRBV28, the J gene TRBJ2-1; D is uncertain. The CDR3 has 14 amino acids. Trimming left V 10 bases short and J 0 bases short, with 13 bases between. CDR1 MDHEN and CDR2 SYDVKM come from the germline V gene. In DNA, the CDR3 is TGTGCCACGTTTGGCTTAAGCTCCTACAATGAGCAGTTCTTC. This codes for CATFGLSSYNEQFF.

This chain uses TRBV11-2 with TRBJ1-1; tentatively, D is TRBD1 (5 bases). The V end lost 4 bases, the J end lost 5 bases, and 14 bases lay between the germline ends. Germline V gene sequence: CDR1 SGHAT, CDR2 FQNNGV. CDR3 size: 14 residues. CDR3 nucleotide sequence: TGTGCCAGCAGCTCTTTACTTGGGGGGACTGAAGCTTTCTTT. Its protein is CASSSLLGGTEAFF.

The genes are TRBV27 and TRBJ1-1; D is unresolved. The CDR3 is made up of 13 amino acids. V lost 10 bases, J lost 11 bases, and 23 bases lay in between. Germline CDR1 and CDR2: MNHEY and SMNVEV (reference sequence). This CDR3 is CATNWSRGGRAFF. The CDR3 DNA sequence: TGTGCCACCAATTGGTCGAGAGGTGGCCGGGCTTTCTTT.

V and J are TRBV5-4 and TRBJ2-3, with D possibly TRBD2 on 6 matching bases. Germline V gene data show CDR1 as SGHNT and CDR2 as YYREEE (reference sequence). The ends were cut back, 1 base at V and 2 bases at J, with 11 bases in the middle. CDR3 length: 15 amino acids. CDR3 loop: CASSLRAGTTDTQYF. The CDR3 DNA reads TGTGCCAGCAGCTTGAGAGCGGGTACCACAGATACGCAGTATTTT.

This chain joins TRBV3-1 (or the pseudogene TRBV3-2) and TRBJ1-2; D unresolved. In germline, CDR1 is LGHDT, CDR2 YNNKEL (reference sequence). The V end was cut by 5 bases, the J end by 2 bases, with 15 bases between. CDR3 length: 15 amino acids. The DNA for the CDR3 is TGTGCCAGCAGCGCCAACCCCCCACAGAACTATGGCTACACCTTC. Amino acid sequence: CASSANPPQNYGYTF.

The rearrangement links TRBV4-2 to TRBJ1-5, with D perhaps TRBD1 (6 bases). This CDR3 has 13 amino acids. Germline CDR1 and CDR2: LGHNA and YNFKEQ. Trimming pared 6 bases from V and 11 bases from J, leaving 17 bases between. CDR3 residues: CASSPNRDAAQHF. CDR3 bases: TGTGCCAGCAGTCCTAACAGGGATGCGGCCCAGCATTTT.

The chain couples TRBV7-6 to TRBJ2-1; D is undetermined. Between the trimmed V and J ends, which lost 0 bases and 0 bases, there was a span of 21 bases. CDR3 size: 20 residues. CDR1 is SGHVS and CDR2 is FNYEAQ in the germline V gene. This chain's CDR3 is CASSLATVAGWWSSYNEQFF. CDR3 in DNA: TGTGCCAGCAGCTTAGCGACGGTAGCTGGTTGGTGGAGCTCCTACAATGAGCAGTTCTTC.

The CDR3 bases are TGTGCCAGCAGCTTAGGGGGACAGGGGACCTATGGCTACACCTTC. It yields the protein CASSLGGQGTYGYTF. V gene TRBV11-2 combines with J gene TRBJ1-2; TRBD1 aligns across 10 bases. From germline, CDR1 is SGHAT and CDR2 FQNNGV. This CDR3 has 15 residues. J gave up 4 bases and V 1 base, and 3 bases lay outside the gene matches. Using reference TRBV11-2 and TRBJ1-2 for the parts outside the CDR3, the full variable domain is EAGVAQSPRYKIIEKRQSVAFWCNPISGHATLYWYQQILGQGPKLLIQFQNNGVVDDSQLPKDRFSAERLKGVDSTLKIQPAKLEDSAVYLCASSLGGQGTYGYTFGSGTRLTVV.

This CDR3 is CASSLDLGEGETQYF. DNA of the CDR3: TGTGCCAGCAGCTTAGATTTGGGGGAGGGAGAGACCCAGTACTTC. V is TRBV11-2 and J is TRBJ2-5; 7 positions match TRBD2. The germline CDR1 and CDR2 sequences are SGHAT and FQNNGV. Trimming at V came to 0 bases and at J to 4 bases, leaving 5 bases not matched to a gene. The CDR3 extends over 15 amino acids.

This chain connects TRBV3-1 (or the pseudogene TRBV3-2) to TRBJ1-6, with 9 bases identical to TRBD1. Germline V gene sequence: CDR1 LGHDT, CDR2 YNNKEL (reference sequence). The J segment lost 6 bases and the V segment lost 3 bases, leaving 6 bases of the junction unmatched. The CDR3 covers 16 residues. The CDR3 sequence: CASSQGYRGRNSPLHF. Here the CDR3 DNA reads TGTGCCAGCAGCCAGGGTTACAGGGGGCGTAATTCACCCCTCCACTTT.

This chain uses TRBV28 with TRBJ2-3, with no clear D. Germline V lookup: CDR1 MDHEN, CDR2 SYDVKM. With 2 bases removed from V and 1 base from J, the gap between germline ends came to 10 bases. The CDR3 is 15 amino acids. In DNA form, the CDR3 reads TGTGCCAGCAGTTTACTAGATTTGGGCACAGATACGCAGTATTTT. It translates to CASSLLDLGTDTQYF.

V gene TRBV7-3 combines with J gene TRBJ2-1; D is possibly TRBD1 (6 bases). There are 12 residues in the CDR3. V lost 0 bases to trimming and J lost 9 bases, with 6 bases between them. Per the germline V gene, CDR1 is SGHTA and CDR2 is FQGTGA. The CDR3 is CASSLTRGEQFF. The CDR3 region has the DNA TGTGCCAGCAGCTTAACCAGGGGTGAGCAGTTCTTC.

The sample holds one count of this clone. The gene calls are TRBV7-6 and TRBJ2-7; the D gene is possibly TRBD2 (6 bases). The CDR3 extends over 15 amino acids. V lost 3 bases and J 3 bases, leaving 15 bases between the germline ends. CDR1 SGHVS and CDR2 FNYEAQ come from the germline V gene. The DNA of the CDR3 is TGTGCCAGCAGCTTTGGTGGAGGGATCAACTACGAGCAGTACTTC. Its protein is CASSFGGGINYEQYF.

This chain joins TRBV12-5 and TRBJ2-2; 8 bases fit TRBD1. Germline CDR1 LGHNT, CDR2 FRNRAP. The length of the CDR3 is 15 residues. V gave up 5 bases and J gave up 5 bases; unmatched junction bases: 7. The CDR3 DNA is TGTGCTAGTGGTCCCCGGACAGGGCAAACCGGGGAGCTGTTTTTT. It yields the protein CASGPRTGQTGELFF.

This chain connects TRBV3-1 (or the pseudogene TRBV3-2) to TRBJ1-2, with 9 nucleotides matching TRBD1. V gave up 2 bases and J gave up 5 bases; unmatched junction bases: 3. From germline, CDR1 is LGHDT and CDR2 YNNKEL (reference sequence). The CDR3 runs to 14 residues. CDR3 loop: CASSQLTGGYGYTF. The CDR3 DNA sequence: TGTGCCAGCAGCCAATTGACAGGGGGATATGGCTACACCTTC.

The chain joins TRBV4-1 to TRBJ1-5, with 7 bases lining up with TRBD1. V shed 1 base, J shed 3 bases, and the junction held 6 bases outside the gene matches. Germline values: CDR1 MGHRA, CDR2 YSYEKL. The CDR3 contains 16 residues. CDR3 bases: TGCGCCAGCAGCCAAGTAGGGACAGTACACAATCAGCCCCAGCATTTT. It specifies CASSQVGTVHNQPQHF.

The chain uses TRBV28 and TRBJ1-1; perhaps TRBD1 as D (6 bases). CDR3 length: 14 amino acids. Germline V gives CDR1 MDHEN, CDR2 SYDVKM. Trimming shortened V by 7 bases and J by 5 bases, and 17 bases separated the two germline ends. The chain's CDR3 is CASIIGGARTEAFF. The CDR3, as DNA: TGTGCCAGCATCATAGGGGGGGCGCGAACTGAAGCTTTCTTT. Full variable domain (missing parts from reference TRBV28 and TRBJ1-1): DVKVTQSSRYLVKRTGEKVFLECVQDMDHENMFWYRQDPGLGLRLIYFSYDVKMKEKGDIPEGYSVSREKKERFSLILESASTNQTSMYLCASIIGGARTEAFFGQGTRLTVV.

The V gene is TRBV7-6, the J gene TRBJ2-2; D perhaps matches TRBD2 (5 bases). The V and J ends lost 6 bases and 3 bases respectively, with 11 bases between them. Per germline, CDR1 SGHVS and CDR2 FNYEAQ. The CDR3 has 14 residues. In nucleotides, the CDR3 is TGTGCCAGCAGTCGACACGGGGACACCGGGGAGCTGTTTTTT. The encoded protein is CASSRHGDTGELFF.

V is TRBV7-9 and J is TRBJ2-2; D is perhaps TRBD2 (5 bases). CDR3 length: 15 amino acids. V was cut by 5 bases and J by 5 bases, with 15 bases left in between. The germline CDR1 and CDR2 sequences are SEHNR and FQNEAQ (reference sequence). The CDR3 DNA is TGTGCCAGCAGCCCTCGTATTTCGGGGACCGGGGAGCTGTTTTTT. It is translated as CASSPRISGTGELFF.

V is TRBV5-8 and J is TRBJ1-5, with D possibly being TRBD1 (6 bases). The CDR3 covers 17 residues. Germline lookup yields CDR1 SGHTS and CDR2 YDEGEE. Trimming took off 0 bases at V and 2 bases at J, with 15 bases between the two ends. CDR3 sequence: CASSLATGTWGNQPQHF. CDR3 coding DNA: TGTGCCAGCAGCTTGGCAACCGGGACATGGGGCAATCAGCCCCAGCATTTT.

CDR3 residues: CASSPPTGYEQYF. In DNA, the CDR3 is TGTGCCAGCAGCCCACCGACAGGATACGAGCAGTACTTC. V gene TRBV11-1 combines with J gene TRBJ2-7; D is perhaps TRBD1 (6 bases). Per germline, CDR1 SGHAT and CDR2 FQDESV (reference sequence). The V end lost 5 bases, the J end lost 4 bases, and 12 bases lay between the germline ends. This CDR3 is built from 13 residues.

V is TRBV7-9 and J is TRBJ2-1; 9 bases fit TRBD1. The length of the CDR3 is 15 residues. The V and J ends lost 6 bases and 10 bases, in that order; junction bases with no gene match: 13. Germline values: CDR1 SEHNR, CDR2 FQNEAQ (reference sequence). The CDR3 protein is CASRHWTGAASEQFF. CDR3 sequence (DNA): TGTGCCAGCAGACATTGGACAGGGGCGGCGTCGGAGCAGTTCTTC.